Below, 29 T cell receptor beta chains from the same sample are listed, as sequenced in a study of blood T cells in healthy people across ages. Next came a second PCR, run for roughly 6 to 11 cycles, which used a sample-barcoded 5' primer along with a J-beta primer mix. TCRdb ran MiXCR on the 5' RACE reads and lists one entry per CDR3 protein. The sample records approximately 830,000 distinct CDR3 sequences, roughly 60% being singletons. The sample consisted of blood. These receptors were collected from a man aged 25 to 40 in good health.

There are a few counts of this clonotype. This sequence joins TRBV29-1 and TRBJ2-5; 11 bases are shared with TRBD2. CDR3 size: 17 residues. From germline, CDR1 is SQVTM and CDR2 ANQGSEA. The J segment lost 1 base and the V segment lost 6 bases, leaving 13 bases of the junction unmatched. The DNA for the CDR3 is TGCAGCGTGATATCGGGACTAGCGGAGAGATCCCAAGAGACCCAGTACTTC. It specifies CSVISGLAERSQETQYF.

The V call is TRBV20-1, the J call TRBJ2-4, with D possibly being TRBD1 or TRBD2 (5 bases each). The end of the DNA is better explained by TRBJ2-7, so the J call may be wrong. The CDR3 runs to 14 residues. Germline V lookup: CDR1 DFQATT, CDR2 SNEGSKA (reference sequence). CDR3 DNA sequence: TGCAGTGCTAGGAGCAGGGAGTTGTCCTACGAGCAGTACTTC. Protein product: CSARSRELSYEQYF.

This clonotype was recorded a few times. The chain links TRBV11-2 to TRBJ2-6, with D uncertain. Trimming cost V 0 bases and J 0 bases, with 6 bases left between them. The CDR3 covers 16 residues. Per the germline V gene, CDR1 is SGHAT and CDR2 is FQNNGV. The CDR3 spells CASSLDHLSGANVLTF. For the CDR3, the DNA is TGTGCCAGCAGCTTAGATCATCTCTCTGGGGCCAACGTCCTGACTTTC.

This clonotype was recorded a few times. The V call is TRBV7-2, the J call TRBJ2-1, with 8 nucleotides matching TRBD2. The CDR3 consists of 15 residues. V lost 4 bases and J lost 1; bases outside the gene matches: 3. The germline V gene has CDR1 SGHTA and CDR2 FQGNSA. CDR3: CASSSGLVSYNEQFF. The CDR3 DNA sequence: TGTGCCAGCAGCTCGGGACTAGTATCCTACAATGAGCAGTTCTTC.

This clonotype was recorded a few times. This rearrangement joins TRBV27 to TRBJ2-3, with D tentatively TRBD2 (5 bases). The CDR3 is 16 amino acids. The ends were cut back, 3 bases at V and 2 bases at J, with 15 bases in the middle. Germline V gene sequence: CDR1 MNHEY, CDR2 SMNVEV (reference sequence). The CDR3 DNA is TGTGCCAGCAGTTTGGTGTCAGCGGCTTCCACAGATACGCAGTATTTT. Translation: CASSLVSAASTDTQYF.

This chain links TRBV7-2 with TRBJ2-2, with D possibly matching TRBD1 (5 bases). Germline V gives CDR1 SGHTA, CDR2 FQGNSA. The ends were cut back, 5 bases at V and 0 bases at J, with 13 bases in the middle. The CDR3 runs to 16 residues. The CDR3 spells CASSTQGGANTGELFF. The CDR3 coding sequence is TGTGCCAGCAGCACCCAGGGTGGAGCGAACACCGGGGAGCTGTTTTTT. Combining the CDR3 with reference TRBV7-2 and TRBJ2-2 gives the whole variable domain GAGVSQSPSNKVTEKGKDVELRCDPISGHTALYWYRQSLGQGLEFLIYFQGNSAPDKSGLPSDRFSAERTGGSVSTLTIQRTQQEDSAVYLCASSTQGGANTGELFFGEGSRLTVL.

In nucleotides, the CDR3 is TGTGCCAGCAGTTTTGGGGACACGGGGCCCCAGCATTTT. It specifies CASSFGDTGPQHF. The chain links TRBV6-2 or TRBV6-3 to TRBJ1-5; TRBD1 might be the D (6 bases). This CDR3 has 13 residues. V gave up 4 bases and J gave up 9 bases, with 13 bases separating them. CDR1 is MNHEY, CDR2 SVGEGT, per germline.

The table lists this clonotype with a few counts. The chain has TRBV7-3 and TRBJ1-5; perhaps TRBD1 as D (5 bases). The V and J ends lost 1 base and 5 bases respectively, with 9 bases between them. Looked up from germline, CDR1 is SGHTA and CDR2 is FQGTGA. This CDR3 has 14 residues. CDR3 protein: CASSLKGGDQPQHF. The CDR3 DNA follows: TGTGCCAGCAGCTTAAAAGGAGGGGATCAGCCCCAGCATTTT. The full variable domain, completed using reference TRBV7-3 and TRBJ1-5, is GAGVSQTPSNKVTEKGKYVELRCDPISGHTALYWYRQSLGQGPEFLIYFQGTGAADDSGLPNDRFFAVRPEGSVSTLKIQRTERGDSAVYLCASSLKGGDQPQHFGDGTRLSIL.

V is TRBV29-1 and J is TRBJ2-7, with a weak D call TRBD1 (5 bases). V gave up 3 bases and J gave up 0 bases, with 12 bases separating them. The germline gives CDR1 SQVTM, CDR2 ANQGSEA. This CDR3 contains 14 residues. The CDR3 loop is CSVDHRPSSYEQYF. CDR3 DNA sequence: TGCAGCGTTGATCACAGGCCGAGCTCCTACGAGCAGTACTTC.

This sequence joins TRBV7-2 and TRBJ2-5, with 11 bases aligning to TRBD1. CDR3 length equals 14 residues. CDR1 is SGHTA and CDR2 is FQGNSA in the germline V gene. V lost 4 bases and J lost 6; bases outside the gene matches: 4. This CDR3 is CASSSGQGAKTQYF. The CDR3 DNA reads as TGTGCCAGCAGCTCTGGACAGGGGGCGAAGACCCAGTACTTC. Full variable domain (outside the CDR3, taken from reference TRBV7-2 and TRBJ2-5): GAGVSQSPSNKVTEKGKDVELRCDPISGHTALYWYRQSLGQGLEFLIYFQGNSAPDKSGLPSDRFSAERTGGSVSTLTIQRTQQEDSAVYLCASSSGQGAKTQYFGPGTRLLVL.

J is TRBJ2-7 and V is TRBV5-1, with D possibly being TRBD1 (6 bases). The CDR3 loop spans 14 amino acids. Trimming took 0 bases from V and 3 from J, leaving 10 bases between them. Germline values: CDR1 SGHRS, CDR2 YFSETQ. The CDR3 bases are TGCGCCAGCAGCTTGGGACAGGAGCTCTACGAGCAGTACTTC. This translates into CASSLGQELYEQYF.

The chain couples TRBV7-3 to TRBJ2-1; D is perhaps TRBD2 (7 bases). The CDR3 is 15 amino acids. The germline V and J ends were trimmed by 3 bases and 4 bases, with 13 bases remaining between them. Germline V gene data show CDR1 as SGHTA and CDR2 as FQGTGA. The CDR3 DNA sequence: TGTGCCAGCAGCTTTGGGGGGGCAAGGTACAATGAGCAGTTCTTC. It encodes CASSFGGARYNEQFF.

This clonotype was observed a handful of times. The V call is TRBV15, the J call TRBJ2-7; 8 bases are a match to TRBD2. CDR1 is LNHNV, CDR2 YYDKDF, per germline (reference sequence). This CDR3 has 15 residues. With 5 bases clipped from V and 4 bases from J, the junction kept 10 bases outside the gene matches. The CDR3 nucleotides are TGTGCCACCAGCGAGGGGAGCGGGGGAATGTACGAGCAGTACTTC. It translates to CATSEGSGGMYEQYF.

There are a few counts of this clonotype. The rearrangement links TRBV10-3 to TRBJ2-4; D possibly corresponds to TRBD1 (7 bases). The DNA matches TRBJ2-5 better at its end, which makes the J call doubtful. CDR1 is ENHRY and CDR2 is SYGVKD in the germline V gene. The CDR3 spans 15 residues. The chain's CDR3 is CATSGWGQSEETQYF. Written as DNA, the CDR3 is TGTGCCACCAGCGGGTGGGGACAGAGTGAAGAGACCCAGTACTTC.

The V and J genes are TRBV20-1 and TRBJ2-1; 9 positions match TRBD1. The V and J ends lost 3 bases and 4 bases, in that order; junction bases with no gene match: 7. The CDR3 is 15 residues long. Per germline, CDR1 DFQATT and CDR2 SNEGSKA (reference sequence). CDR3 bases: TGCAGTGCTAGCTCCAAGGACAGGGGTTACAATGAGCAGTTCTTC. Its protein is CSASSKDRGYNEQFF.

This clonotype was observed a handful of times. V and J are TRBV20-1 and TRBJ2-1; tentatively, D is TRBD2 (5 bases). V was clipped by 5 bases and J by 7 bases, with 12 bases between them. The CDR3 has 12 amino acids. Germline V gene data show CDR1 as DFQATT and CDR2 as SNEGSKA (reference sequence). The CDR3 nucleotides read TGCAGTGCTCCCGGGGTGGGAAATGAGCAGTTCTTC. This sequence encodes CSAPGVGNEQFF.

V is TRBV20-1 and J is TRBJ1-4, with D unclear. This CDR3 region has 11 residues. Trimming pared 3 bases from V and 8 bases from J, leaving 7 bases between. The germline V gene encodes CDR1 DFQATT and CDR2 SNEGSKA (reference sequence). CDR3 sequence: CSARVGEKLFF. CDR3 nucleotides: TGCAGTGCTAGGGTGGGCGAAAAACTGTTTTTT.

This clonotype was counted at least ten times. The rearrangement joins TRBV20-1 to TRBJ2-7; tentative D call: TRBD1 (6 bases). The CDR3 contains 15 residues. V was shortened by 1 base and J by 2 bases, with 15 bases between the two germline ends. Germline lookup yields CDR1 DFQATT and CDR2 SNEGSKA (reference sequence). This CDR3 is CSARAPNHRAYEQYF. CDR3 coding DNA: TGCAGTGCTAGAGCCCCTAACCACAGGGCCTACGAGCAGTACTTC.

V is TRBV5-1 and J is TRBJ1-1; D gene ambiguous. The CDR3 is 14 residues long. CDR1 and CDR2 from the germline V gene are SGHRS and YFSETQ. Trimming left V 0 bases short and J 1 base short, with 7 bases between. As DNA, the CDR3 is TGCGCCAGCAGCTTGGACGCAGCGAACACTGAAGCTTTCTTT. As protein: CASSLDAANTEAFF. Full variable domain (rest looked up from reference TRBV5-1 and TRBJ1-1): KAGVTQTPRYLIKTRGQQVTLSCSPISGHRSVSWYQQTPGQGLQFLFEYFSETQRNKGNFPGRFSGRQFSNSRSEMNVSTLELGDSALYLCASSLDAANTEAFFGQGTRLTVV.

The rearrangement uses TRBV6-1 and TRBJ2-4, with D uncertain. Trimming pared 10 bases from V and 0 bases from J, leaving 16 bases between. Germline CDR1 MNHNS, CDR2 SASEGT. The CDR3 is 15 residues long. The CDR3, as DNA: TGTGCCACCGTTGGGCAGATACTAGCCAAAAACATTCAGTACTTC. Amino acids: CATVGQILAKNIQYF.

The gene calls are TRBV7-9 and TRBJ2-7; D gene uncertain. Germline V gives CDR1 SEHNR, CDR2 FQNEAQ (reference sequence). V shed 4 bases and J shed 1 base, with 11 bases lying between them. This CDR3 region has 14 residues. CDR3 residues: CASSWIGPSYEQYF. CDR3 in DNA: TGTGCCAGCAGCTGGATCGGCCCTTCCTACGAGCAGTACTTC.

The sample holds a few counts of this clonotype. The chain employs TRBV21-1 and TRBJ1-2. TRBV21-1 corresponds to a pseudogene. This CDR3 contains 16 residues. For the CDR3, the DNA is TGTGCCAGCAGCAAAGCGCGGAGAACAGAGGACTATGGCTACACCTTC. Protein: CASSKARRTEDYGYTF.

CDR3 loop: CASSYLFGNTEAFF. The CDR3 nucleotides are TGTGCCAGCAGCTATCTTTTCGGGAACACTGAAGCTTTCTTT. The chain links TRBV7-2 to TRBJ1-1; D not certain. The ends were cut back, 4 bases at V and 1 base at J, with 10 bases in the middle. The CDR3 has 14 residues. Germline V CDR1 and CDR2: SGHTA, FQGNSA. Using reference TRBV7-2 and TRBJ1-1 for the parts outside the CDR3, the full variable domain is GAGVSQSPSNKVTEKGKDVELRCDPISGHTALYWYRQSLGQGLEFLIYFQGNSAPDKSGLPSDRFSAERTGGSVSTLTIQRTQQEDSAVYLCASSYLFGNTEAFFGQGTRLTVV.

There are a few counts of this clonotype. The rearrangement uses TRBV20-1 and TRBJ2-4, with TRBD2 matching 8 bases. The CDR3 is made up of 14 amino acids. J gave up 3 bases and V 6 bases, and 7 bases lay outside the gene matches. The germline V gene has CDR1 DFQATT and CDR2 SNEGSKA (reference sequence). CDR3 coding DNA: TGCAGTGCGGAAGCGGGGGTTGGCAAAAACATTCAGTACTTC. Amino acid sequence: CSAEAGVGKNIQYF.

This clonotype occurred a few times. The rearrangement joins TRBV10-2 to TRBJ2-1; 9 nucleotides agree with TRBD2. With V trimmed by 8 bases and J by 4 bases, 6 bases remained unmatched. The V gene's germline CDR1 is WSHSY and CDR2 SAAADI. The CDR3 runs to 14 residues. The CDR3 DNA reads as TGCGCCAGCGTCCCAGCGGGGGGTTACAATGAGCAGTTCTTC. This translates into CASVPAGGYNEQFF.

This clonotype was found many times. The CDR3 DNA sequence: TGTGCCAGCAGGGGACAGGGGAACTATGGCTACACCTTC. This codes for CASRGQGNYGYTF. This chain connects TRBV2 to TRBJ1-2; 10 bases are shared with TRBD1. The CDR3 has 13 amino acids. Germline CDR1 SNHLY, CDR2 FYNNEI. V gave up 6 bases and J gave up 2 bases; unmatched junction bases: 0.

This clonotype was counted only a few times. This chain joins TRBV29-1 and TRBJ2-1, with 9 bases identical to TRBD2. Trimming removed 3 bases from V and 7 bases from J; junction bases left unmatched: 7. This CDR3 comprises 14 residues. In germline, CDR1 is SQVTM, CDR2 ANQGSEA. The CDR3 protein is CSVEVAGARNEQFF. For the CDR3, the DNA is TGCAGCGTTGAGGTAGCGGGGGCCCGAAATGAGCAGTTCTTC.

This clonotype has just a few counts. Here the CDR3 DNA reads TGTGCCAGCAGCCAAGGGATCCCACAAGAGACCCAGTACTTC. It yields the protein CASSQGIPQETQYF. V usage is TRBV14 and J usage is TRBJ2-5; D unclear. Germline V gene sequence: CDR1 SGHDN, CDR2 FVKESK. The CDR3 is 14 residues long. V was clipped by 1 base and J by 2 bases, with 8 bases between them.

The rearrangement uses TRBV2 and TRBJ1-5; D is perhaps TRBD1 (6 bases). Germline V lookup: CDR1 SNHLY, CDR2 FYNNEI. This CDR3 is built from 15 residues. V was shortened by 5 bases and J by 1 base, with 12 bases between the two germline ends. The DNA of the CDR3 is TGTGCCAGCAGTCCTACGACAGGCAGCAATCAGCCCCAGCATTTT. It codes for CASSPTTGSNQPQHF. The whole variable domain, filled in from reference TRBV2 and TRBJ1-5, reads EPEVTQTPSHQVTQMGQEVILRCVPISNHLYFYWYRQILGQKVEFLVSFYNNEISEKSEIFDDQFSVERPDGSNFTLKIRSTKLEDSAMYFCASSPTTGSNQPQHFGDGTRLSIL.